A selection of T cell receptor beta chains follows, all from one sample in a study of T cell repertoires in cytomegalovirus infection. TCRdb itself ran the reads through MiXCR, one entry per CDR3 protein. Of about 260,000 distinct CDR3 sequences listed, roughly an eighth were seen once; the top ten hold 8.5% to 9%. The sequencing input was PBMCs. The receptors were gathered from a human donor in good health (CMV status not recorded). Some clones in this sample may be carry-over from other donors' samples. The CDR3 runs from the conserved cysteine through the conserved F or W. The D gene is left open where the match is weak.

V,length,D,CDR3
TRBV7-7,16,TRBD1,CASSLGTGQQEETQYF
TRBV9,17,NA,CASSVEGSYRAGNTIYF
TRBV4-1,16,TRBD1,CASSQLQGLITDTQYF
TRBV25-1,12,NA,CASRDGNQPQHF
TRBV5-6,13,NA,CASSLDYRIEAFF
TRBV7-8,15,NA,CASSRHVGTEYEQYF
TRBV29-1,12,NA,CSVTGVLDTQYF
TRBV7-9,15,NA,CASSNLREGNQPQHF
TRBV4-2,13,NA,CASSQGSLSEQYF
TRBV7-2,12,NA,CASRSFKDTQYF
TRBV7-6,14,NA,CASSPRVYTDTQYF
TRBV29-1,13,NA,CSVGLLGGLEQYF
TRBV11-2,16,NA,CASSLGTGTAKNIQYF
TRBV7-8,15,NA,CASSWRGQGRNEQFF
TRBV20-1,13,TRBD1,CSVTGGSNQPQHF
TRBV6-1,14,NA,CASIVDRTNYGYTF
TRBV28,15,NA,CASSLSGNMNTEAFF
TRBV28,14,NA,CASSTLRSSYEQYF
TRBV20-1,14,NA,CSARDLRGPETQYF
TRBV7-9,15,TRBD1,CASSYTGQGVPEAFF
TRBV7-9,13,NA,CASSRDSDYEQYF
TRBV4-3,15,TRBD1,CASSPGQGNTGELFF
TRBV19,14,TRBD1,CASSLTGGGQPQHF
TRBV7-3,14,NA,CASSPLSRTGELFF
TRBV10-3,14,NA,CAIALGANTGELFF
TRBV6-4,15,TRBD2,CASRRGAGGSNEQFF
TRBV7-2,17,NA,CASSLFRSSLWVREQYF
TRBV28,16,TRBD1,CASSSALQGNSYEQYF
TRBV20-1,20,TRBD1,CSAPRGRGAFQPAGNQPQHF
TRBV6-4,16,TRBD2,CASSSERGGSTDTQYF
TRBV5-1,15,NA,CASSWGQAGSYEQYF
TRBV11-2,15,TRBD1,CASSALTGINQPQHF
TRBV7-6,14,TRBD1,CASSPWTGDYGYTF
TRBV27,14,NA,CASSPFAGGYGYTF
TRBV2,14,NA,CARGGRDSLVEAFF
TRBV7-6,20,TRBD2,CASSLPRGLEGLAGGKEQYF
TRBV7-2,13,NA,CASSHVGTDTQYF
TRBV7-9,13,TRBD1,CASSLGDRAEAFF
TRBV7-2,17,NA,CASSLGTTFPNTDTQYF
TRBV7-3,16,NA,CASSPPARSNTGELFF
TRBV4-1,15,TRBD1,CASRIPGQGSRGYTF
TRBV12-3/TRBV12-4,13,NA,CASSFAAGAGYTF
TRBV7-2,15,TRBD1,CASSLARTGTSPLHF
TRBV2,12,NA,CASSGQLNGQYF
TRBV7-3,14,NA,CASSLDQGIETQYF
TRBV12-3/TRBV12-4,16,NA,CAGRTDIITNTGELFF
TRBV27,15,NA,CASTRRGPGTDTQYF
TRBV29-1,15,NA,CSARLEGGEEEKLFF
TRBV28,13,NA,CASSLQNTDTQYF
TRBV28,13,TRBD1,CASSLGTVYGYTF
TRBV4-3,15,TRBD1,CASSQDGTGGETQYF
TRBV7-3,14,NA,CASSERGATDTQYF
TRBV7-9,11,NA,CASTHGGEQYF
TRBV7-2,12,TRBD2,CASRFPRGGLFF
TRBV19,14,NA,CASSNGRPNQPQHF